The rows below give T cell receptor beta chains drawn from one sample of a study of blood T cell repertoires in COVID-19. Assay used: immunoSEQ multiplex PCR; TCRdb lists only in-frame clones, some missing. The profile shows fewer than 130,000 clones, about 85% of them singletons. Sequencing was carried out using peripheral blood. All receptors derive from a human donor in a cohort sampled during active COVID-19. The CDR3 runs from the conserved cysteine through the conserved F or W. D genes are given only for firm matches. Expanded clones are given a class, and other clones once, few, many or no size at all.

J: TRBJ1-4; size: -; V: TRBV19; D: TRBD1; DNA: TGTGCCAGTAGTATCCGTAGGGGACAGGGAGGCGAAAAACTGTTTTTT; CDR3: CASSIRRGQGGEKLFF
J: TRBJ2-4; size: -; V: TRBV4-2; D: TRBD2; DNA: TGTGCCAGCAGCCAAGATTCCAGCGGGGGGGCCAAAAACATTCAGTACTTC; CDR3: CASSQDSSGGAKNIQYF
J: TRBJ1-2; size: -; V: TRBV28; D: -; DNA: TGTGCCAGCAGCCCCCCAGACAGTTTATCTCTCCATGGCTACACCTTC; CDR3: CASSPPDSLSLHGYTF
J: TRBJ1-5; size: few; V: TRBV30; D: -; DNA: TGTGCCTGGAGTGTGTGGAGTCAGCCCCAGCATTTT; CDR3: CAWSVWSQPQHF
J: TRBJ2-7; size: -; V: TRBV27; D: -; DNA: TGTGCCAGCAGTCCGGGACTGGCCTACGAGCAGTACTTC; CDR3: CASSPGLAYEQYF
J: TRBJ1-6; size: -; V: TRBV5-1; D: TRBD1; DNA: TGCGCCAGCAGCTTGTCCCCAGGGGGCGCGGATTCACCCCTCCACTTT; CDR3: CASSLSPGGADSPLHF
J: TRBJ1-6; size: -; V: TRBV9; D: -; DNA: TGTGCCAGCAGCGTAGTAGGGCAGGGATCACCCCTCCACTTT; CDR3: CASSVVGQGSPLHF
J: TRBJ1-1; size: -; V: TRBV21-1; D: -; DNA: TGTGCCAGCTGCAGACATTTTTGGACTGAAGCTTTCTTT; CDR3: CASCRHFWTEAFF
J: TRBJ1-1; size: -; V: TRBV6-5; D: TRBD1; DNA: TGTGCCAGCAGTCCCCAGCTGGGACAGTCGGCTGAAGCTTTCTTT; CDR3: CASSPQLGQSAEAFF
J: TRBJ2-7; size: -; V: TRBV12-3/TRBV12-4; D: -; DNA: TGTGCCAGCAGGCTTGACCGTGGGGCCGAGCAGTACTTC; CDR3: CASRLDRGAEQYF
J: TRBJ2-5; size: -; V: TRBV6-5; D: -; DNA: TGTGCCAGCAGCCCCACCCCCAGGGCTGGAGAGACCCAGTACTTC; CDR3: CASSPTPRAGETQYF
J: TRBJ2-7; size: -; V: TRBV6-5; D: TRBD1; DNA: TGTGCCAGCAGTTACAAGGGACAGGGGTCCTACGAGCAGTACTTC; CDR3: CASSYKGQGSYEQYF
J: TRBJ1-5; size: -; V: TRBV4-1; D: TRBD1; DNA: TGCGCCAGCAGCCAAGATATCAGACAGGGAAATCAGCCCCAGCATTTT; CDR3: CASSQDIRQGNQPQHF
J: TRBJ2-7; size: -; V: TRBV5-1; D: TRBD1; DNA: TGCGCCAGCAGCTTGGGACAGGGCGGCGAGCAGTACTTC; CDR3: CASSLGQGGEQYF
J: TRBJ2-3; size: -; V: TRBV4-3; D: -; DNA: TGCGCCAGCAGCCAAGATCAACAGCGGCCTAGCACAGATACGCAGTATTTT; CDR3: CASSQDQQRPSTDTQYF
J: TRBJ2-3; size: -; V: TRBV10-3; D: TRBD1; DNA: TGTGCCATCAGTGACTCCGGGACAGGGAAGACAGATACGCAGTATTTT; CDR3: CAISDSGTGKTDTQYF
J: TRBJ1-2; size: -; V: TRBV29-1; D: -; DNA: TGCAGCGTTGTGGATGGGGCTTACTATGGCTACACCTTC; CDR3: CSVVDGAYYGYTF
J: TRBJ2-1; size: -; V: TRBV7-3; D: TRBD1; DNA: TGTGCCAGCAGCTGGACAGGGGGCGCCTTAAATGAGCAGTTCTTC; CDR3: CASSWTGGALNEQFF
J: TRBJ1-2; size: once; V: TRBV6-5; D: -; DNA: TGTGCCAGCAGCGCCCAGGGTCGAGGCGGCTACACCTTC; CDR3: CASSAQGRGGYTF
J: TRBJ1-3; size: -; V: TRBV6-5; D: -; DNA: TGTGCCAGCAGTTCTCCCCCCTCTGGAAACACCATATATTTT; CDR3: CASSSPPSGNTIYF
J: TRBJ1-6; size: -; V: TRBV10-3; D: -; DNA: TGTGCCATCAGTGATGCCAGGGGATATTCACCCCTCCACTTT; CDR3: CAISDARGYSPLHF
J: TRBJ1-2; size: -; V: TRBV28; D: TRBD1; DNA: TGTGCCAGCGGGACAGGGGGCATTTACTATGGCTACACCTTC; CDR3: CASGTGGIYYGYTF
J: TRBJ1-1; size: -; V: TRBV18; D: -; DNA: TGTGCCAGCTCACCCCAAGTGAGTTTAACGGGCACTGAAGCTTTCTTT; CDR3: CASSPQVSLTGTEAFF
J: TRBJ2-4; size: -; V: TRBV20-1; D: TRBD2; DNA: TGCAGTGCTAGTGCTAGCGGGGATAAAAACATTCAGTACTTC; CDR3: CSASASGDKNIQYF
J: TRBJ2-7; size: -; V: TRBV4-1; D: -; DNA: TGCGCCAGCAGCCAAGGTGGTCTAGCGGAGCAGTACTTC; CDR3: CASSQGGLAEQYF
J: TRBJ2-7; size: -; V: TRBV30; D: -; DNA: TGTGCCTGGAGTGTGGCGGCCTACGAGCAGTACTTC; CDR3: CAWSVAAYEQYF
J: TRBJ2-7; size: -; V: TRBV6-1; D: TRBD2; DNA: TGTGCCAGCAGTGAACCGGGACTAGCGGGGAGGCGGGAGCAGTACTTC; CDR3: CASSEPGLAGRREQYF
J: TRBJ1-5; size: -; V: TRBV6-1; D: -; DNA: TGTGCCAGCAGTGCTCAGGGGTTTCGGAGCAATCAGCCCCAGCATTTT; CDR3: CASSAQGFRSNQPQHF
J: TRBJ1-1; size: -; V: TRBV28; D: TRBD1; DNA: TGTGCCAGCAGTTTCCCCGGACAGGGCCTTGGTGAAGCTTTCTTT; CDR3: CASSFPGQGLGEAFF